Listed below are T cell receptor beta chains from one sample, sequenced in a study of human T cells and chemical hapten exposure. TCRdb reprocessed the RACE reads with MiXCR, giving one entry per CDR3 protein. The profile shows roughly 100,000 distinct CDR3 sequences, approximately 9.9% of them singletons. The source was whole blood, collected in connection with sensitization to the hapten diphenylcyclopropenone (DPC). Source of these receptors: a woman aged 40 to 50 with alopecia areata. Some clones in this sample may be carry-over from other donors' samples. Both conserved end residues are part of each CDR3. The D gene is left open where the match is weak. A row's size may be missing; if present it is once, few, many or a size class.

>TRBV7-9|.|14|.|TRBJ1-1
CASSLMQAGTEAFF
TGTGCCAGCAGCTTAATGCAAGCAGGCACTGAAGCTTTCTTT
>TRBV9|.|16|.|TRBJ1-2
CASSVGAPTAIYGYTF
TGTGCCAGCAGCGTAGGGGCCCCGACAGCAATCTATGGCTACACCTTC
>TRBV7-8|.|15|TRBD2|TRBJ2-2
CASSLVAGGAGELFF
TGTGCCAGCAGCTTAGTGGCGGGAGGGGCCGGGGAGCTGTTTTTT
>TRBV30|.|13|.|TRBJ1-1
CAWRGKINTEAFF
TGTGCCTGGAGGGGTAAAATCAACACTGAAGCTTTCTTT
>TRBV7-2|.|15|.|TRBJ2-1
CASSFAGVGYNEQFF
TGTGCCAGCAGCTTTGCAGGGGTTGGCTACAATGAGCAGTTCTTC
>TRBV7-2|few|14|.|TRBJ1-2
CASSLGPGNYGYTF
TGTGCCAGCAGCTTAGGTCCAGGGAACTATGGCTACACCTTC
>TRBV28|few|17|.|TRBJ2-1
CASSLWGLVGGSVEQFF
TGTGCCAGCAGTTTATGGGGTCTAGTGGGAGGTAGCGTTGAGCAGTTCTTC
>TRBV6-6|.|16|TRBD1|TRBJ2-1
CASSHATGGGYNEQFF
TGTGCCAGCAGTCACGCGACAGGGGGCGGTTACAATGAGCAGTTCTTC
>TRBV18|.|14|.|TRBJ2-7
CASSPKDTRGEQYF
TGTGCCAGCTCACCAAAAGACACGAGAGGCGAGCAGTACTTC
>TRBV30|few|14|.|TRBJ2-3
CASLRGRGTDTQYF
TGTGCCTCCTTACGGGGGAGAGGGACAGATACGCAGTATTTT
>TRBV7-2|.|13|.|TRBJ2-5
CTSSRTYQETQYF
TGTACCAGCTCCCGGACATATCAAGAGACCCAGTACTTC
>TRBV28|.|12|TRBD2|TRBJ2-7
CASNGREHEQYF
TGTGCCAGCAATGGGAGGGAACACGAGCAGTACTTC
>TRBV6-2/TRBV6-3|.|13|.|TRBJ2-3
CASSYPPPTVQYF
TGTGCCAGCAGTTACCCACCCCCAACGGTGCAGTATTTT
>TRBV7-9|few|13|.|TRBJ1-3
CASSMGSGNTIYF
TGTGCCAGCAGCATGGGGTCTGGAAACACCATATATTTT
>TRBV19|few|16|.|TRBJ2-1
CASSILGPPTHNEQFF
TGTGCCAGTAGTATATTGGGGCCCCCCACCCACAATGAGCAGTTCTTC